Listed below are T cell receptor beta chains from one sample, sequenced in a study of blood T cell repertoires in COVID-19. This table comes from immunoSEQ multiplex PCR, and its TCRdb copy is limited to in-frame clones, with some not included. In the table there are around 500,000 clones, 70% to 90% of which are singletons. Sequenced: peripheral blood. The receptors stem from a human donor in a cohort sampled during active COVID-19. Both conserved end residues are part of each CDR3. D genes are given only for firm matches. Not all rows give a size; the values are once, few, many and, for expanded clones, a class.

size,J,D,V,CDR3,DNA
-,TRBJ1-5,-,TRBV3-1/TRBV3-2,CASSQGAGQQPQHF,TGTGCCAGCAGCCAAGGGGCAGGGCAGCAGCCCCAGCATTTT
-,TRBJ1-2,TRBD1,TRBV3-1/TRBV3-2,CASSQLKGTGGDYGYTF,TGTGCCAGCAGCCAGCTTAAGGGAACAGGGGGTGACTATGGCTACACCTTC
-,TRBJ2-7,-,TRBV18,CASSPSQDYEQYF,TGTGCCAGCTCACCCTCGCAGGACTACGAGCAGTACTTC
-,TRBJ2-3,-,TRBV19,CASSPPTGFLGSTDTQYF,TGTGCCAGTAGTCCCCCCACAGGGTTCCTGGGCAGCACAGATACGCAGTATTTT
-,TRBJ2-3,TRBD1,TRBV19,CASSSTGVPDTQYF,TGTGCCAGTAGTTCGACAGGGGTCCCAGATACGCAGTATTTT
-,TRBJ2-5,TRBD1,TRBV19,CASSIPGQGAETQYF,TGTGCCAGTAGTATACCGGGACAGGGGGCGGAGACCCAGTACTTC
-,TRBJ1-2,-,TRBV29-1,CSVEGLGYTF,TGCAGCGTTGAAGGGCTGGGCTACACCTTC
-,TRBJ1-1,TRBD1,TRBV6-6,CASSYYRGRGTEAFF,TGTGCCAGCAGTTACTACAGGGGGCGCGGCACTGAAGCTTTCTTT
-,TRBJ2-5,-,TRBV5-4,CASSPTGGGKETQYF,TGTGCCAGCAGCCCCACGGGGGGCGGAAAAGAGACCCAGTACTTC
-,TRBJ1-1,-,TRBV7-9,CASSPEAFF,TGTGCCAGCAGCCCAGAAGCTTTCTTT
-,TRBJ2-1,TRBD2,TRBV5-1,CASSRTSGSGEQFF,TGCGCCAGCAGTCGTACTAGCGGGTCTGGTGAGCAGTTCTTC
-,TRBJ1-2,-,TRBV28,CASSLIQVNYGYTF,TGTGCCAGCAGTTTGATACAGGTTAACTATGGCTACACCTTC
-,TRBJ2-2,-,TRBV7-3,CASSRARAPSGELFF,TGTGCCAGCAGCCGCGCGAGGGCGCCCTCCGGGGAGCTGTTTTTT
-,TRBJ2-7,TRBD2,TRBV27,CASSSPRTSGSREQYF,TGTGCCAGCAGTTCCCCTCGCACTAGCGGGAGCCGCGAGCAGTACTTC
once,TRBJ2-1,TRBD2,TRBV10-3,CAISDGSGRAGSYEQFF,TGTGCCATCAGTGATGGTAGCGGGAGGGCGGGTAGCTATGAGCAGTTCTTC
-,TRBJ1-1,-,TRBV14,CASSRERAVAEAFF,TGTGCCAGCAGCCGCGAGCGAGCAGTCGCTGAAGCTTTCTTT
-,TRBJ1-2,TRBD1,TRBV11-3,CASSSINTGDFTF,TGTGCCAGCAGCTCAATCAATACAGGGGATTTTACCTTC
-,TRBJ2-1,TRBD1,TRBV11-3,CASSRGTGEQFF,TGTGCCAGCAGCCGGGGGACAGGCGAGCAGTTCTTC
-,TRBJ1-2,TRBD1,TRBV4-2,CASSRNPSGQGEYGYTF,TGTGCCAGCAGCCGTAACCCCTCGGGACAGGGAGAATATGGCTACACCTTC
few,TRBJ1-4,-,TRBV19,CASTGRSGTNEKLFF,TGTGCCAGTACCGGAAGGTCAGGGACTAATGAAAAACTGTTTTTT
-,TRBJ2-1,TRBD1,TRBV29-1,CSVGGGQGSYNEQFF,TGCAGCGTTGGGGGGGGACAGGGTTCCTACAATGAGCAGTTCTTC
-,TRBJ2-7,TRBD2,TRBV11-3,CASSTSGWGEQYF,TGTGCCAGCAGTACTAGCGGGTGGGGCGAGCAGTACTTC
-,TRBJ1-5,TRBD1,TRBV5-1,CASSLGQGSGNQPQHF,TGCGCCAGCAGCCTAGGACAGGGGAGTGGCAATCAGCCCCAGCATTTT
once,TRBJ2-5,TRBD2,TRBV6-1,CASSDEGWEGTQYF,TGTGCCAGCAGTGACGAGGGGTGGGAGGGAACCCAGTACTTC
-,TRBJ1-1,TRBD1,TRBV5-1,CASGTGDWNTEAFF,TGCGCCAGCGGGACAGGGGATTGGAACACTGAAGCTTTCTTT
-,TRBJ1-4,-,TRBV5-8,CASNRGYGPNEKLFF,TGTGCCAGCAACCGGGGATACGGCCCTAATGAAAAACTGTTTTTT
-,TRBJ2-5,-,TRBV25-1,CASSRPGSQETQYF,TGTGCCAGCAGCCGACCGGGATCTCAAGAGACCCAGTACTTC
-,TRBJ2-2,TRBD2,TRBV30,CAWSNGRAHGGELFF,TGTGCCTGGAGCAACGGGAGGGCCCATGGCGGGGAGCTGTTTTTT
-,TRBJ2-3,TRBD2,TRBV18,CASSPITSGSITDTQYF,TGTGCCAGCTCACCAATTACTAGCGGGAGTATCACAGATACGCAGTATTTT
-,TRBJ2-1,TRBD2,TRBV5-1,CASSLVFASGRGGEQFF,TGCGCCAGCAGCTTGGTGTTTGCTAGCGGGAGGGGAGGTGAGCAGTTCTTC
-,TRBJ2-3,TRBD2,TRBV9,CASSVTPGGRSGTDTQYF,TGTGCCAGCAGCGTAACTCCTGGCGGGAGGAGCGGGACAGATACGCAGTATTTT
-,TRBJ2-5,-,TRBV7-3,CASSYLGARGETQYF,TGTGCCAGCAGCTATCTAGGGGCCAGGGGAGAGACCCAGTACTTC
-,TRBJ2-7,-,TRBV11-3,CASSFEHSGEQYF,TGTGCCAGCAGCTTTGAGCACTCGGGGGAGCAGTACTTC
-,TRBJ1-6,-,TRBV21-1,CASSISYTGVPLPSKNSPLHF,TGTGCCAGCAGCATCTCCTACACAGGTGTGCCCTTACCGTCGAAAAATTCACCCCTCCACTTT
few,TRBJ1-1,-,TRBV5-1,CASSLTGYTEAFF,TGCGCCAGCAGCTTAACAGGATACACTGAAGCTTTCTTT
-,TRBJ2-1,TRBD2,TRBV28,CASSFRGLAEGNEQFF,TGTGCCAGCAGTTTTCGTGGACTAGCGGAGGGGAATGAGCAGTTCTTC
once,TRBJ2-7,-,TRBV5-5,CASSRVAGRIYEQYF,TGTGCCAGCAGCCGGGTGGCCGGGAGAATCTACGAGCAGTACTTC
-,TRBJ2-1,TRBD1,TRBV12-5,CASGPSGTGNNEQFF,TGTGCTAGTGGTCCCTCCGGGACAGGTAACAATGAGCAGTTCTTC
-,TRBJ2-3,TRBD2,TRBV5-1,CASSLEGGRRADTQYF,TGCGCCAGCAGCTTGGAGGGCGGGAGAAGGGCCGATACGCAGTATTTT
few,TRBJ2-7,TRBD1,TRBV19,CASTTSGTDPYEQYF,TGTGCCAGTACCACCTCCGGGACAGATCCCTACGAGCAGTACTTC
once,TRBJ2-5,TRBD1,TRBV3-1/TRBV3-2,CASGDRGVQETQYF,TGTGCCAGCGGGGACAGGGGAGTCCAAGAGACCCAGTACTTC
-,TRBJ2-1,TRBD2,TRBV27,CASSPRLAGMNEQFF,TGTGCCAGCAGTCCAAGACTAGCGGGAATGAATGAGCAGTTCTTC
-,TRBJ1-5,-,TRBV19,CASSIVRGASNQPQHF,TGTGCCAGTAGTATCGTCCGGGGGGCTAGCAATCAGCCCCAGCATTTT
few,TRBJ2-7,TRBD1,TRBV5-1,CASSSNPGQGNYEQYF,TGCGCCAGCAGCTCGAACCCCGGACAGGGGAACTACGAGCAGTACTTC
-,TRBJ2-3,-,TRBV3-1/TRBV3-2,CASSQEYSGGTDTQYF,TGTGCCAGCAGCCAAGAGTACTCCGGGGGAACAGATACGCAGTATTTT
-,TRBJ2-7,-,TRBV29-1,CSGRDNAYEQYF,TGCAGCGGTCGGGACAACGCCTACGAGCAGTACTTC
-,TRBJ1-4,-,TRBV5-1,CASSLARTNEKLFF,TGCGCCAGCAGCTTGGCCCGGACTAATGAAAAACTGTTTTTT
-,TRBJ2-7,-,TRBV5-6,CASSIPAGGEQYF,TGTGCCAGCAGCATCCCAGCGGGCGGTGAGCAGTACTTC
-,TRBJ2-7,TRBD2,TRBV30,CAWSYPAGATYEQYF,TGTGCCTGGAGTTACCCAGCGGGAGCGACCTACGAGCAGTACTTC
-,TRBJ1-3,-,TRBV2,CASSPLRGEGNTIYF,TGTGCCAGCAGTCCGCTCCGGGGAGAAGGAAACACCATATATTTT
-,TRBJ2-3,-,TRBV11-2,CASSLALQVVTDTQYF,TGTGCCAGCAGCTTAGCTCTACAGGTAGTCACAGATACGCAGTATTTT
-,TRBJ2-5,-,TRBV25-1,CASSEESSRQTQYF,TGTGCCAGCAGTGAAGAATCTAGCAGGCAGACCCAGTACTTC
-,TRBJ2-3,TRBD2,TRBV28,CATTGSGRGTTDTQYF,TGTGCCACCACAGGAAGCGGGAGAGGTACCACAGATACGCAGTATTTT